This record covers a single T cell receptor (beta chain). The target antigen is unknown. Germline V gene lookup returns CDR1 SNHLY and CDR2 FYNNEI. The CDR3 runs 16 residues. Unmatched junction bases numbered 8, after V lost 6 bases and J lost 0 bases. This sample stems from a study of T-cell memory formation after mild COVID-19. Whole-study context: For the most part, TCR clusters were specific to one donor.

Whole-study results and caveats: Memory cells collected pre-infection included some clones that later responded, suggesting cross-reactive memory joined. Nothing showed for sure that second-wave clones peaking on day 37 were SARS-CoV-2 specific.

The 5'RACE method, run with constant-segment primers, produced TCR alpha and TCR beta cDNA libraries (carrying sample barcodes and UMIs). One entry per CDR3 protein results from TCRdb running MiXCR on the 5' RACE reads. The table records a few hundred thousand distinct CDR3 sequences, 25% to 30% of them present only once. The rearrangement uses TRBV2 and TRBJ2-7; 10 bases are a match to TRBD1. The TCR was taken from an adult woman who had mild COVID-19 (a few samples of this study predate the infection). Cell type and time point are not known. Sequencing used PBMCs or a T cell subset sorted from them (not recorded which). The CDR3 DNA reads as TGTGCCAGCAGCCTGACAGGGGGCTACCTCTCCTACGAGCAGTACTTC. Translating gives CASSLTGGYLSYEQYF. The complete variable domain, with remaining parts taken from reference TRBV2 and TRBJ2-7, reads EPEVTQTPSHQVTQMGQEVILRCVPISNHLYFYWYRQILGQKVEFLVSFYNNEISEKSEIFDDQFSVERPDGSNFTLKIRSTKLEDSAMYFCASSLTGGYLSYEQYFGPGTRLTVT.